Each of the 26 T cell receptor beta chains below was sequenced from the same sample in a study of cytomegalovirus exposure and HLA in healthy donors. The PCR employed 60 Vbeta primers together with 13 Jbeta primers. Clones were sequenced by immunoSEQ multiplex PCR, and TCRdb holds only the in-frame ones, with some missing. The table has under 150,000 clones, roughly 88% seen once. Source material: PBMCs. Receptors originate from a boy aged 5-17 years in good health and CMV-seronegative.

The chain links TRBV2 to TRBJ1-5; 12 bases align to TRBD1. Trimming removed 8 bases from V and 6 bases from J; junction bases left unmatched: 8. Germline V gives CDR1 SNHLY, CDR2 FYNNEI. The CDR3 loop spans 15 amino acids. CDR3: CASGGQGAVGQPQHF. The CDR3 DNA reads TGTGCCAGCGGGGGACAGGGGGCGGTCGGTCAGCCCCAGCATTTT.

This clone was seen more than once but under ten times. The chain combines TRBV4-1 with TRBJ1-2, with D perhaps matching TRBD1 (5 bases). This CDR3 has 18 residues. V was pared by 4 bases and J by 7 bases, with 28 bases between. The germline CDR1 and CDR2 sequences are MGHRA and YSYEKL. CDR3 in amino acids: CASSPQDTVRFWRGGYTF. The CDR3 nucleotides are TGCGCCAGCAGCCCCCAGGACACAGTACGATTCTGGCGCGGTGGCTACACCTTC.

Only a few counts were recorded for this clone. The chain uses TRBV2 and TRBJ1-5, with D uncertain. V was trimmed by 0 bases and J by 4 bases, leaving 10 bases between them. CDR3 length: 15 amino acids. Germline loops: CDR1 SNHLY, CDR2 FYNNEI. CDR3 nucleotide sequence: TGTGCCAGCAGTGAAGCCCGGGGAGGGAATCAGCCCCAGCATTTT. Its protein product is CASSEARGGNQPQHF.

On this clone: An end of the junction differs from the germline gene, which may be a read error. The genes are TRBV6-1 and TRBJ2-1; TRBD1 might be the D (5 bases). The germline gives CDR1 MNHNS, CDR2 SASEGT. This CDR3 is 13 amino acids long. In DNA form, the CDR3 reads TGTGCCAGCAGTGATCAGGGCTACGATGAGCAGTTCTTC. Its protein product is CASSDQGYDEQFF.

CDR3 sequence: CASSQSHDGYTF. CDR3 sequence (DNA): TGCGCCAGCAGCCAGAGCCACGATGGCTACACCTTC. The rearrangement links TRBV4-1 to TRBJ1-2; the D is unclear. CDR3 length equals 12 residues. V lost 3 bases, J lost 6 bases, and 8 bases lay in between. Germline CDR1 is MGHRA and CDR2 is YSYEKL.

The rearrangement uses TRBV27 and TRBJ2-1, with a possible D match to TRBD2 (6 bases). V was trimmed by 1 base and J by 5 bases, leaving 15 bases between them. Germline V gene sequence: CDR1 MNHEY, CDR2 SMNVEV (reference sequence). The CDR3 length is 16 residues. CDR3 in amino acids: CASSLWGDVLNNEQFF. Here the CDR3 DNA reads TGTGCCAGCAGTTTATGGGGGGACGTCCTGAACAATGAGCAGTTCTTC.

Here the CDR3 DNA reads TGTGCCACCAGCGAATACGGAAGCGGGAGCTCCTACAATGAGCAGTTCTTC. Its translation is CATSEYGSGSSYNEQFF. The V gene is TRBV15, the J gene TRBJ2-1; TRBD2 aligns across 8 bases. This CDR3 comprises 17 residues. Germline V gene sequence: CDR1 LNHNV, CDR2 YYDKDF (reference sequence). V gave up 5 bases and J gave up 0 bases; unmatched junction bases: 9.

The V and J genes are TRBV19 and TRBJ1-1; D not resolved. The germline V gene encodes CDR1 LNHDA and CDR2 SQIVND (reference sequence). The V end was cut by 2 bases, the J end by 0 bases, with 16 bases between. This CDR3 contains 17 residues. CDR3 amino acids: CASSISPPLGVNTEAFF. CDR3 DNA: TGTGCCAGTAGTATAAGTCCGCCCCTCGGTGTGAACACTGAAGCTTTCTTT.

V and J are TRBV6-5 and TRBJ2-1; the D gene is possibly TRBD2 (7 bases). From germline, CDR1 is MNHEY and CDR2 SVGAGI. This CDR3 comprises 15 residues. Trimming removed 2 bases at V and 5 bases at J, with 13 bases between. CDR3 in DNA: TGTGCCAGCAGTTACATCGGGGGGCGCCACAATGAGCAGTTCTTC. Its protein is CASSYIGGRHNEQFF.

The chain combines TRBV5-1 with TRBJ2-3; 9 positions agree with TRBD2. This CDR3 spans 16 amino acids. CDR1 is SGHRS, CDR2 YFSETQ, per germline. J lost 2 bases, V lost 1 base, and 5 bases had no gene match. CDR3 in amino acids: CASSLTSGFSTDTQYF. The CDR3 DNA follows: TGCGCCAGCAGCTTGACTAGCGGGTTTTCCACAGATACGCAGTATTTT.

This rearrangement joins TRBV7-8 to TRBJ1-5, with TRBD1 matching over 9 bases. The CDR3 length is 16 residues. Trimming took 5 bases from V and 5 from J; bases not matched to a gene: 10. Germline V gene sequence: CDR1 SGHVS, CDR2 FQNEAQ. The CDR3 bases are TGTGCCAGCAGCCTTCTTTACAGGGGGCAAGATCAGCCCCAGCATTTT. Its protein is CASSLLYRGQDQPQHF.

This clone has just one count. V gene TRBV7-9 combines with J gene TRBJ1-2; 7 bases align to TRBD1. Unmatched junction bases numbered 12, after V lost 6 bases and J lost 8 bases. Germline CDR1 is SEHNR and CDR2 is FQNEAQ (reference sequence). The CDR3 extends over 14 amino acids. CDR3 region: CASSPTGEAWGYTF. The DNA for the CDR3 is TGTGCCAGCAGTCCCACAGGGGAGGCTTGGGGCTACACCTTC.

This clone was picked up a small number of times. The chain has TRBV4-3 and TRBJ2-6, with a tentative D call TRBD2 (5 bases). The CDR3 spans 16 residues. Germline CDR1 reads LGHNA; CDR2 reads YSLEER. V lost 0 bases and J lost 0, with 6 bases in between. The CDR3 nucleotides read TGCGCCAGCAGCCAAGATGCGGGCTCTGGGGCCAACGTCCTGACTTTC. Amino acids: CASSQDAGSGANVLTF.

The chain couples TRBV30 to TRBJ1-2; D not certain. Germline V lookup: CDR1 GTSNPN, CDR2 SVGIG (reference sequence). Trimming removed 0 bases from V and 8 bases from J, with 16 bases in between. The CDR3 totals 14 residues. The CDR3 region has the DNA TGTGCCTGGAGTGTGGCGCGGGGAACGGGCGGCTACACCTTC. Translated: CAWSVARGTGGYTF. The full variable domain, its missing parts supplied by reference TRBV30 and TRBJ1-2, is SQTIHQWPATLVQPVGSPLSLECTVEGTSNPNLYWYRQAAGRGLQLLFYSVGIGQISSEVPQNLSASRPQDRQFILSSKKLLLSDSGFYLCAWSVARGTGGYTFGSGTRLTVV.

The rearrangement links TRBV7-3 to TRBJ1-1, with TRBD1 matching over 9 bases. CDR3 length equals 14 residues. Unmatched junction bases numbered 4, after V lost 4 bases and J lost 4 bases. Germline CDR1 is SGHTA and CDR2 is FQGTGA. CDR3 nucleotide sequence: TGTGCCAGCAGCTCGACAGGGGGAGGCACTGAAGCTTTCTTT. Translating it yields CASSSTGGGTEAFF.

This chain connects TRBV29-1 to TRBJ1-2, with no clear D. V was trimmed by 6 bases and J by 4 bases, leaving 9 bases between them. The germline gives CDR1 SQVTM, CDR2 ANQGSEA. This CDR3 comprises 11 residues. The CDR3 protein is CSVETRYGYTF. CDR3 bases: TGCAGCGTCGAAACACGCTATGGCTACACCTTC. Looking up the rest from reference TRBV29-1 and TRBJ1-2 gives the full variable domain: SAVISQKPSRDICQRGTSLTIQCQVDSQVTMMFWYRQQPGQSLTLIATANQGSEATYESGFVIDKFPISRPNLTFSTLTVSNMSPEDSSIYLCSVETRYGYTFGSGTRLTVV.

The chain combines TRBV30 with TRBJ1-1; D is ambiguous. V lost 5 bases, J lost 8 bases, and 12 bases lay in between. CDR3 size: 11 residues. CDR1 is GTSNPN, CDR2 SVGIG, per germline (reference sequence). In nucleotides, the CDR3 is TGTGCCTGGGAGCAAGCGGGAGAAGCTTTCTTT. Protein product: CAWEQAGEAFF.

The rearrangement uses TRBV5-1 and TRBJ1-3, with 10 bases identical to TRBD1. Looked up from germline, CDR1 is SGHRS and CDR2 is YFSETQ. CDR3 length equals 17 residues. J was trimmed by 2 bases and V by 4 bases; bases with no gene match: 9. The chain's CDR3 is CASSARTGGTTGNTIYF. The DNA for the CDR3 is TGCGCCAGCAGCGCCCGGACAGGGGGGACCACTGGAAACACCATATATTTT.

The chain couples TRBV11-3 to TRBJ2-1; TRBD2 is a possible D gene (5 bases). This CDR3 has 16 residues. The germline V gene encodes CDR1 SGHNT and CDR2 YENEEA. The ends were cut back, 2 bases at V and 3 bases at J, with 14 bases in the middle. CDR3 residues: CASSLTTTAHYNEQFF. The CDR3 DNA follows: TGTGCCAGCAGCTTAACGACTACGGCCCACTACAATGAGCAGTTCTTC.

The chain has TRBV4-2 and TRBJ2-3; 15 bases fit TRBD2. Per germline, CDR1 LGHNA and CDR2 YNFKEQ. This CDR3 is 16 amino acids long. Trimming at V came to 1 base and at J to 6 bases, leaving 2 bases not matched to a gene. In DNA form, the CDR3 reads TGTGCCAGCAGCCAAGGGACTAGCGGGGGGGCCGATACGCAGTATTTT. This sequence encodes CASSQGTSGGADTQYF.

The CDR3 region is CATGRGVEETQYF. Written as DNA, the CDR3 is TGTGCCACCGGGAGAGGGGTGGAAGAGACCCAGTACTTC. This rearrangement joins TRBV5-6 to TRBJ2-5, with TRBD2 as a possible D gene (6 bases). Trimming cost V 9 bases and J 3 bases, with 15 bases left between them. In germline, CDR1 is SGHDT, CDR2 YYEEEE. The CDR3 covers 13 residues.

The chain couples TRBV13 to TRBJ1-4; tentatively, D is TRBD1 (5 bases). The germline V gene has CDR1 PRHDT and CDR2 FYEKMQ (reference sequence). The CDR3 extends over 14 amino acids. Deletions cut 2 bases from V and 2 bases from J, with 6 bases between. The CDR3 region is CASSLQGTNEKLFF. The CDR3 DNA follows: TGTGCCAGCAGCTTACAGGGCACTAATGAAAAACTGTTTTTT.

The V and J genes are TRBV29-1 and TRBJ2-5; 8 nucleotides agree with TRBD2. The end of the DNA is better explained by TRBJ2-7, so the J call may be wrong. The length of the CDR3 is 12 residues. Germline assignment: CDR1 SQVTM and CDR2 ANQGSEA. Written as DNA, the CDR3 is TGCAGCGTCGACGGGGGGGGCCACGAGCAGTACTTC. Translated, it gives CSVDGGGHEQYF.

The chain links TRBV30 to TRBJ1-4, with D possibly TRBD1 on 5 matching bases. Germline assignment: CDR1 GTSNPN and CDR2 SVGIG (reference sequence). Between the trimmed V and J ends, which lost 3 bases and 3 bases, there was a span of 14 bases. This CDR3 is built from 15 residues. As DNA, the CDR3 is TGTGCCTGGAGCGCCATGACAGCCGCTAATGAAAAACTGTTTTTT. The encoded protein is CAWSAMTAANEKLFF.

The J gene is TRBJ1-1, the V gene TRBV28; 8 positions match TRBD1. This CDR3 has 12 residues. V shed 7 bases, J shed 9 bases, and the junction held 7 bases outside the gene matches. Germline-derived CDR1 and CDR2 are MDHEN and SYDVKM. Here the CDR3 DNA reads TGTGCCAGCACCTTAGGACAGGGAAAAGCTTTCTTT. Residues: CASTLGQGKAFF.

The chain joins TRBV7-9 to TRBJ2-6; TRBD1 might be the D (5 bases). Looked up from germline, CDR1 is SEHNR and CDR2 is FQNEAQ (reference sequence). The V end lost 8 bases, the J end lost 0 bases, and 8 bases lay between the germline ends. The CDR3 extends over 14 amino acids. The CDR3 sequence: CASGRDSGANVLTF. CDR3 DNA: TGTGCCAGCGGCAGGGACTCTGGGGCCAACGTCCTGACTTTC.